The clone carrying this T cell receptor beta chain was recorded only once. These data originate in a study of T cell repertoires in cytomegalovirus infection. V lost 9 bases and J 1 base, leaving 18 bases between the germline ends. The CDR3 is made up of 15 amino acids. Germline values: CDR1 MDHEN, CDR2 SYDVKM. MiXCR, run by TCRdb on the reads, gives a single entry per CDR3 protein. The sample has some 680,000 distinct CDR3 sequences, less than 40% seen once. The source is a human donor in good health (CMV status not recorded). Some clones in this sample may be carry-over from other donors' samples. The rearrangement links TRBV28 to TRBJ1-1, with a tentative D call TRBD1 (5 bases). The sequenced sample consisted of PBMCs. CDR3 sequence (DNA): TGTGCCAGAGTCAAACATGGGGCAGGGAACACTGAAGCTTTCTTT. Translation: CARVKHGAGNTEAFF.